One and the same sample provided the 14 T cell receptor beta chains below, sequenced in a study of early T cells in non-severe SARS-CoV-2 infection. TCRdb processed the 5' RACE reads anew with MiXCR; each CDR3 protein has one entry. The data hold over 55,000 distinct CDR3 sequences, with 8% to 10% observed a single time. Source material: whole blood. These receptor sequences come from an adult who was a healthcare worker with PCR-confirmed SARS-CoV-2 infection or an uninfected control (not recorded which).

This clonotype was found a few times. The V gene is TRBV9, the J gene TRBJ1-3, with a tentative D call TRBD1 (6 bases). Per the germline V gene, CDR1 is SGDLS and CDR2 is YYNGEE. The CDR3 length is 16 residues. The V end was cut by 3 bases, the J end by 0 bases, with 13 bases between. In nucleotides, the CDR3 is TGTGCCAGCAGCGCGGACAGCTCGAGCTCTGGAAACACCATATATTTT. This gives the protein CASSADSSSSGNTIYF.

CDR3: CASSQMGESTEAFF. DNA of the CDR3: TGCGCCAGCAGCCAAATGGGGGAGAGCACTGAAGCTTTCTTT. V gene TRBV5-1 combines with J gene TRBJ1-1; D is perhaps TRBD1 (5 bases). CDR1 and CDR2 from the germline V gene are SGHRS and YFSETQ. The CDR3 contains 14 residues. Trimming pared 4 bases from V and 4 bases from J, leaving 14 bases between.

This clonotype was detected many times. This chain links TRBV12-3 or TRBV12-4 with TRBJ1-5; D is ambiguous. The CDR3 covers 12 residues. Between the trimmed V and J ends, which lost 6 bases and 4 bases, there was a span of 7 bases. The CDR3 bases are TGTGCCAGCAGACTGTGGAATCAGCCCCAGCATTTT. This translates into CASRLWNQPQHF.

This clonotype was counted many times. The chain is built from TRBV28 and TRBJ1-1; D is undetermined. V lost 2 bases and J lost 0, with 13 bases in between. Germline V gene lookup returns CDR1 MDHEN and CDR2 SYDVKM. This CDR3 contains 16 residues. The CDR3, as DNA: TGTGCCAGCAGTTTAGATATAATTCAAGTGAACACTGAAGCTTTCTTT. Its translation: CASSLDIIQVNTEAFF.

The chain couples TRBV13 to TRBJ2-2; no clear D gene. The germline V gene encodes CDR1 PRHDT and CDR2 FYEKMQ (reference sequence). The V and J ends lost 2 bases and 7 bases respectively, with 8 bases between them. CDR3 length equals 13 residues. CDR3 sequence reads: CASSLSAHGELFF. In nucleotides, the CDR3 is TGTGCCAGCAGCTTATCCGCCCACGGGGAGCTGTTTTTT.

The chain recombines TRBV20-1 with TRBJ1-4; the D gene is possibly TRBD1 (6 bases). The V gene lost 2 bases and the J gene lost 8 bases, with 15 bases spanning the gap. Germline CDR1 and CDR2: DFQATT and SNEGSKA (reference sequence). CDR3 size: 14 residues. The CDR3 region has the DNA TGCAGTGCTAGACCCCAGGGGCAATGGGAAAAACTGTTTTTT. This translates into CSARPQGQWEKLFF.

This clonotype was seen only a few times. This chain uses TRBV27 with TRBJ1-5, with TRBD1 as a possible D gene (5 bases). V was trimmed by 0 bases and J by 3 bases, leaving 12 bases between them. The germline CDR1 and CDR2 sequences are MNHEY and SMNVEV (reference sequence). The CDR3 is 16 amino acids. Written as DNA, the CDR3 is TGTGCCAGCAGTTTATCGGGGCAGAGGTTCAATCAGCCCCAGCATTTT. This translates into CASSLSGQRFNQPQHF.

This clonotype was detected a few times. V and J are TRBV13 and TRBJ2-3; D is undetermined. Germline-derived CDR1 and CDR2 are PRHDT and FYEKMQ (reference sequence). The V and J ends lost 5 bases and 2 bases respectively, with 5 bases between them. The CDR3 has 12 amino acids. The CDR3, as DNA: TGTGCCAGCAGCGAAGACACAGATACGCAGTATTTT. Residues: CASSEDTDTQYF. The complete variable domain, with remaining parts taken from reference TRBV13 and TRBJ2-3, reads AAGVIQSPRHLIKEKRETATLKCYPIPRHDTVYWYQQGPGQDPQFLISFYEKMQSDKGSIPDRFSAQQFSDYHSELNMSSLELGDSALYFCASSEDTDTQYFGPGTRLTVL.

The chain is built from TRBV10-2 and TRBJ1-1; 9 nucleotides agree with TRBD1. This CDR3 comprises 16 residues. Germline assignment: CDR1 WSHSY and CDR2 SAAADI. Trimming removed 4 bases from V and 2 bases from J; junction bases left unmatched: 8. CDR3 in amino acids: CASSARGQGRNTEAFF. DNA for the CDR3: TGCGCCAGCAGTGCGCGGGGACAGGGACGAAACACTGAAGCTTTCTTT.

This clonotype has only a few counts. V usage is TRBV20-1 and J usage is TRBJ1-1; perhaps TRBD1 as D (5 bases). Trimming took off 3 bases at V and 3 bases at J, with 11 bases between the two ends. The CDR3 covers 13 residues. Germline-derived CDR1 and CDR2 are DFQATT and SNEGSKA (reference sequence). CDR3 loop: CSARDNFYTEAFF. The DNA for the CDR3 is TGCAGTGCTAGGGACAACTTCTACACTGAAGCTTTCTTT.

This clonotype was picked up a small number of times. The chain combines TRBV11-2 with TRBJ2-3, with D hard to call. The ends were cut back, 4 bases at V and 2 bases at J, with 16 bases in the middle. This CDR3 comprises 16 residues. The V gene's germline CDR1 is SGHAT and CDR2 FQNNGV. CDR3 bases: TGTGCCAGCAGCTCATTCCAGGCGCCGAACACAGATACGCAGTATTTT. Its translation is CASSSFQAPNTDTQYF.

The J gene is TRBJ2-3, the V gene TRBV7-2, with no clear D. Per the germline V gene, CDR1 is SGHTA and CDR2 is FQGNSA. There are 13 residues in the CDR3. The V and J ends lost 5 bases and 5 bases respectively, with 11 bases between them. CDR3 DNA: TGTGCCAGCAGCCTACCCCAAATAGATACGCAGTATTTT. Translating it yields CASSLPQIDTQYF. The entire variable domain, with the rest obtained from reference TRBV7-2 and TRBJ2-3, is as follows: GAGVSQSPSNKVTEKGKDVELRCDPISGHTALYWYRQSLGQGLEFLIYFQGNSAPDKSGLPSDRFSAERTGGSVSTLTIQRTQQEDSAVYLCASSLPQIDTQYFGPGTRLTVL.

This sequence joins TRBV15 and TRBJ2-7, with 13 bases lining up with TRBD2. V lost 3 bases, J lost 2 bases, and 1 base stayed unmatched. CDR3 size: 15 residues. Germline CDR1 is LNHNV and CDR2 is YYDKDF (reference sequence). The CDR3 nucleotides read TGTGCCACCAGCAGGGGACTAGCGGGGACCTACGAGCAGTACGTC. It specifies CATSRGLAGTYEQYV.

This clonotype appeared many times. The J gene is TRBJ1-1, the V gene TRBV5-1, with 7 bases that match TRBD1. V trimming: 3 bases; J trimming: 5 bases; junction bases outside the gene matches: 10. The CDR3 has 15 amino acids. The germline CDR1 and CDR2 sequences are SGHRS and YFSETQ. The CDR3 is CASSWKQGKGTEAFF. CDR3 in DNA: TGCGCCAGCAGCTGGAAACAGGGGAAGGGAACTGAAGCTTTCTTT.